This T cell receptor (beta chain) is from a study of blood T cell repertoires in COVID-19. Study context: Researchers got acute and convalescent COVID-19 samples from the United States, Italy and Spain. T cells, B-cell-depleted T cells, or PBMCs supplied cDNA or gDNA.

Using immunoSEQ multiplex PCR, the repertoire was profiled, and TCRdb retains in-frame clones only, with some absent. The sample lists about 150,000 clones, 75% to 90% occurring once. The CDR3 covers 13 residues. Looked up from germline, CDR1 is SQVTM and CDR2 is ANQGSEA. V was trimmed by 7 bases and J by 0 bases, leaving 12 bases between them. V and J are TRBV29-1 and TRBJ1-1; D might be TRBD1 (6 bases). The receptor was derived from a woman aged 40 to 50 with acute or convalescent COVID-19. Sequenced sample: peripheral blood. CDR3 DNA: TGCAGCGCCCGCGGACAGATGAACACTGAAGCTTTCTTT. It yields the protein CSARGQMNTEAFF.